One and the same sample provided the 20 T cell receptor beta chains below, sequenced in a study of blood T cell repertoires in COVID-19 (TCRdb year 2020). Receptor libraries were prepared by the immunoSEQ multiplex PCR assay. The source is immuneACCESS, and TCRdb retained only in-frame sequences with V and J called. Part of the clones is not carried over; for the studies checked, unresolved V genes explain less than half of this, and the remainder is unexplained. The sample table holds under 250,000 clones, of which roughly four fifths were seen once. The ten top clones hold around 3.1% of the sample. The specimen sequenced was peripheral blood. These receptors were taken from a woman under 40 who had recovered from COVID-19.

The V gene is TRBV24-1, the J gene TRBJ2-7; D possibly corresponds to TRBD1 (6 bases). Per germline, CDR1 KGHDR and CDR2 SFDVKD. The CDR3 runs 16 residues. V gave up 0 bases and J gave up 2 bases, with 13 bases separating them. The CDR3 here is CATSDLEQGSPYEQYF. CDR3 DNA: TGTGCCACCAGTGATTTGGAACAGGGTTCACCCTACGAGCAGTACTTC.

The chain links TRBV5-4 to TRBJ2-5, with 9 nucleotides matching TRBD2. V was clipped by 3 bases and J by 1 base; unmatched bases: 7. The CDR3 has 16 residues. Germline V CDR1 and CDR2: SGHNT, YYREEE (reference sequence). CDR3 in DNA: TGTGCCAGCAGCTCCCTTGGCGGGAGGGCCCAAGAGACCCAGTACTTC. It encodes CASSSLGGRAQETQYF.

In this sample, this clone turned up once. The chain has TRBV6-6 and TRBJ1-1; D is possibly TRBD1 (5 bases). Germline CDR1 reads MNHNY; CDR2 reads SVGAGI (reference sequence). The CDR3 contains 14 residues. The V end was cut by 5 bases, the J end by 1 base, with 11 bases between. The chain's CDR3 is CASSAPTENTEAFF. For the CDR3, the DNA is TGTGCCAGCAGTGCCCCGACAGAGAACACTGAAGCTTTCTTT.

The V gene is TRBV27, the J gene TRBJ2-3; TRBD2 might be the D (5 bases). This CDR3 contains 15 residues. With 1 base removed from V and 6 bases from J, the gap between germline ends came to 14 bases. From germline, CDR1 is MNHEY and CDR2 SMNVEV (reference sequence). The CDR3 loop reads CASSLFSGGSDTQYF. The CDR3 bases are TGTGCCAGCAGTTTATTTTCCGGCGGGTCCGATACGCAGTATTTT.

CDR3 in DNA: TGTGCCAGCAGTGAGGTTACAGCCAGCAATCAGCCCCAGCATTTT. As protein: CASSEVTASNQPQHF. This chain links TRBV2 with TRBJ1-5; D not certain. This CDR3 contains 15 residues. The V end lost 3 bases, the J end lost 1 base, and 10 bases lay between the germline ends. Germline loops: CDR1 SNHLY, CDR2 FYNNEI.

The chain couples TRBV6-5 to TRBJ2-7, with 7 bases fitting TRBD2. With V trimmed by 7 bases and J by 1 base, 7 bases remained unmatched. The CDR3 contains 14 residues. The germline gives CDR1 MNHEY, CDR2 SVGAGI. CDR3 in amino acids: CASNLAGASYEQYF. In DNA form, the CDR3 reads TGTGCCAGCAATTTAGCGGGCGCTTCCTACGAGCAGTACTTC.

Concerning this clone: Other DNA sequences of this sample code for an identical CDR3. The chain couples TRBV24-1 to TRBJ2-1; 8 bases are a match to TRBD2. V was clipped by 1 base and J by 4 bases; unmatched bases: 2. Germline CDR1 is KGHDR and CDR2 is SFDVKD. The CDR3 is made up of 15 amino acids. Here the CDR3 DNA reads TGTGCCACCAGTGATTTAGCGGGAGATTACAATGAGCAGTTCTTC. Protein: CATSDLAGDYNEQFF.

The table lists this clone with a count of one. This chain connects TRBV28 to TRBJ2-7; D ambiguous. The CDR3 loop spans 13 amino acids. The germline V and J ends were trimmed by 3 bases and 3 bases, with 9 bases remaining between them. CDR1 and CDR2 from the germline V gene are MDHEN and SYDVKM. CDR3 sequence reads: CASSFDSGYEQYF. In DNA, the CDR3 is TGTGCCAGCAGTTTCGACTCCGGCTACGAGCAGTACTTC.

The rearrangement links TRBV20-1 to TRBJ2-1; TRBD2 matches 9 bases. The CDR3 length is 13 residues. Trimming at V came to 3 bases and at J to 10 bases, leaving 7 bases not matched to a gene. Looked up from germline, CDR1 is DFQATT and CDR2 is SNEGSKA (reference sequence). The CDR3 sequence is CSASLGLAREQFF. CDR3 DNA: TGCAGTGCTAGTCTAGGACTAGCGAGGGAGCAGTTCTTC.

This sequence joins TRBV5-4 and TRBJ2-1; D ambiguous. Trimming shortened V by 4 bases and J by 5 bases, and 13 bases separated the two germline ends. The CDR3 contains 14 residues. Germline-derived CDR1 and CDR2 are SGHNT and YYREEE (reference sequence). The CDR3 loop reads CASSLAQRNNEQFF. The DNA for the CDR3 is TGTGCCAGCAGCCTTGCCCAGCGCAACAATGAGCAGTTCTTC.

This clone was detected only a few times. This chain connects TRBV28 to TRBJ2-2; D might be TRBD2 (5 bases). CDR3 length: 16 amino acids. Trimming shortened V by 6 bases and J by 3 bases, and 17 bases separated the two germline ends. CDR1 and CDR2 from the germline V gene are MDHEN and SYDVKM. The CDR3 region is CASRTFRARDTGELFF. The DNA of the CDR3 is TGTGCCAGCAGAACCTTCCGGGCGAGGGACACCGGGGAGCTGTTTTTT.

Only a few counts were recorded for this clone. The chain carries TRBV7-3 and TRBJ1-6; 9 bases map to TRBD1. Germline V gives CDR1 SGHTA, CDR2 FQGTGA. V lost 6 bases, J lost 10 bases, and 19 bases stayed unmatched. The CDR3 loop spans 18 amino acids. Here the CDR3 reads CASRRPGQGRAVGSPLHF. The CDR3 DNA sequence: TGTGCCAGCAGGCGGCCGGGACAGGGACGAGCCGTTGGGTCACCCCTCCACTTT.

The V call is TRBV14, the J call TRBJ2-5; D is perhaps TRBD1 (6 bases). Between the trimmed V and J ends, which lost 4 bases and 4 bases, there was a span of 10 bases. The CDR3 is 13 residues long. Per germline, CDR1 SGHDN and CDR2 FVKESK. Here the CDR3 DNA reads TGTGCCAGCAGCCTCAGGGGTGGAGAGACCCAGTACTTC. This translates into CASSLRGGETQYF. Combining the CDR3 with reference TRBV14 and TRBJ2-5 gives the whole variable domain EAGVTQFPSHSVIEKGQTVTLRCDPISGHDNLYWYRRVMGKEIKFLLHFVKESKQDESGMPNNRFLAERTGGTYSTLKVQPAELEDSGVYFCASSLRGGETQYFGPGTRLLVL.

This clone showed up just once. The chain links TRBV5-4 to TRBJ2-1; no definite D call. In germline, CDR1 is SGHNT, CDR2 YYREEE (reference sequence). The CDR3 has 15 residues. The ends were cut back, 4 bases at V and 0 bases at J, with 11 bases in the middle. The CDR3, as DNA: TGTGCCAGCAGCGCCGACAAGAGCTCCTACAATGAGCAGTTCTTC. Translating it yields CASSADKSSYNEQFF.

The gene calls are TRBV29-1 and TRBJ1-3; D gene uncertain. V lost 4 bases, J lost 0 bases, and 10 bases lay in between. CDR1 and CDR2 (germline): SQVTM, ANQGSEA. This CDR3 region has 14 residues. CDR3 nucleotide sequence: TGCAGCGTTGTACAGCCTTACTCTGGAAACACCATATATTTT. Its protein is CSVVQPYSGNTIYF.

This clone was observed at least ten times. The chain uses TRBV11-2 and TRBJ1-1, with D uncertain. Germline V gene lookup returns CDR1 SGHAT and CDR2 FQNNGV. V shed 0 bases and J shed 1 base, with 9 bases lying between them. The CDR3 sequence is 15 residues long. CDR3 amino acids: CASSLDRGGNTEAFF. In DNA form, the CDR3 reads TGTGCCAGCAGCTTAGATCGGGGTGGGAACACTGAAGCTTTCTTT.

The chain recombines TRBV25-1 with TRBJ2-1, with 8 bases matching TRBD2. The V gene end was trimmed by 3 bases and the J gene end by 5 bases; junction bases not matched to a gene: 12. The CDR3 length is 17 residues. CDR1 MGHDK and CDR2 SYGVNS come from the germline V gene. The CDR3 spells CASSDLASGPKNNEQFF. In DNA form, the CDR3 reads TGTGCCAGCAGTGATTTGGCTAGCGGGCCCAAGAACAATGAGCAGTTCTTC.

This clone has only a few counts. The CDR3 region has the DNA TGTGCCAGCAGCCGGGACTCAGGGGAGCTGTTTTTT. Residues: CASSRDSGELFF. V and J are TRBV11-3 and TRBJ2-2, with a weak D call TRBD2 (6 bases). The V and J ends lost 5 bases and 8 bases respectively, with 9 bases between them. CDR1 and CDR2 (germline): SGHNT, YENEEA. The CDR3 has 12 residues.

The chain has TRBV10-1 and TRBJ2-1; 12 bases line up with TRBD2. Germline trimming cut 8 bases from V and 12 bases from J; bases unmatched to any gene: 11. CDR1 WNHNN and CDR2 SYGVQD come from the germline V gene (reference sequence). The CDR3 totals 14 residues. The DNA of the CDR3 is TGCGCCAGCCTACGACTAGCGGGAGTCAAGGGGCAGTTCTTC. Protein: CASLRLAGVKGQFF.

The V call is TRBV28, the J call TRBJ2-2; no clear D gene. The CDR3 totals 11 residues. The ends were cut back, 7 bases at V and 7 bases at J, with 7 bases in the middle. Germline CDR1 reads MDHEN; CDR2 reads SYDVKM. The CDR3 DNA is TGTGCCAGCACGAGGATCGGGGAGCTGTTTTTT. It specifies CASTRIGELFF.